This passage covers 17 T cell receptor beta chains from one sample sequenced in a study of blood T cells in healthy people across ages. A sample-barcoded 5' primer and a J-beta primer mix were used in a second PCR of roughly 7 to 12 cycles. TCRdb reprocessed the 5' RACE reads via MiXCR and lists one record per CDR3 protein. The sample lists around 710,000 distinct CDR3 sequences, roughly two fifths seen once, with 20% to 25% in the top ten. Sequences were obtained from blood. Every receptor here comes from a woman aged 55-70 years in good health.

Comments on this clonotype: Given a much more abundant clone one base away, this may be a read error. The chain uses TRBV10-3 and TRBJ2-7, with 11 bases fitting TRBD2. Per germline, CDR1 ENHRY and CDR2 SYGVKD. Unmatched junction bases numbered 2, after V lost 4 bases and J lost 3 bases. CDR3 length equals 14 residues. The CDR3 protein is CAISGGTSGYEQYF. The CDR3 nucleotides read TGTGCCATCAGTGGCGGGACTAGCGGCTACGAGCAGTACTTC.

The sample holds a few counts of this clonotype. The chain carries TRBV25-1 and TRBJ2-3; 11 nucleotides agree with TRBD2. V was clipped by 8 bases and J by 0 bases; unmatched bases: 7. This CDR3 contains 16 residues. Germline V gene sequence: CDR1 MGHDK, CDR2 SYGVNS. This CDR3 reads CASGGLAGASTDTQYF. CDR3 sequence (DNA): TGTGCCAGCGGTGGACTAGCGGGTGCTAGCACAGATACGCAGTATTTT.

The chain has TRBV2 and TRBJ2-2; D might be TRBD2 (6 bases). Germline CDR1 and CDR2: SNHLY and FYNNEI. This CDR3 region has 13 residues. With 8 bases removed from V and 4 bases from J, the gap between germline ends came to 11 bases. The DNA for the CDR3 is TGTGCCAGCTTCGAGGAGGGCACCGGGGAGCTGTTTTTT. As protein: CASFEEGTGELFF.

This clonotype has more than one count but fewer than ten. The chain combines TRBV2 with TRBJ1-2; D possibly corresponds to TRBD1 (6 bases). The CDR3 spans 14 residues. Germline V CDR1 and CDR2: SNHLY, FYNNEI. With 6 bases removed from V and 9 bases from J, the gap between germline ends came to 20 bases. As DNA, the CDR3 is TGTGCCAGCAGCAAGGGGGAGACGAGTTTGAGCTACACCTTC. As protein: CASSKGETSLSYTF.

J is TRBJ2-3 and V is TRBV6-2 or TRBV6-3; the D gene is possibly TRBD1 (5 bases). In germline, CDR1 is MNHEY, CDR2 SVGEGT. The CDR3 extends over 16 amino acids. The ends were cut back, 0 bases at V and 2 bases at J, with 12 bases in the middle. Here the CDR3 DNA reads TGTGCCAGCAGTTACTCGTTGGCAGGGCCCACAGATACGCAGTATTTT. Translating gives CASSYSLAGPTDTQYF.

As regards this clonotype: One end of the junction fails to match germline, which may point to a read error. This chain joins TRBV5-1 and TRBJ2-5; TRBD2 matches at 8 bases. CDR1 is SGHRS and CDR2 is YFSETQ in the germline V gene. This CDR3 spans 16 amino acids. The CDR3 region has the DNA TGCGCCAGCAGCTTGGATTCGGGGGGGCTCCAAGAGGCCCAGTACTTC. This sequence encodes CASSLDSGGLQEAQYF.

The chain links TRBV6-4 to TRBJ2-7; no clear D gene. Germline V CDR1 and CDR2: MRHNA, SNTAGT. The CDR3 sequence is 16 residues long. V was shortened by 4 bases and J by 2 bases, with 18 bases between the two germline ends. CDR3 DNA: TGTGCCAGCAGTGGGATTGGCGGCCGTTCCACCTACGAGCAGTACTTC. As protein: CASSGIGGRSTYEQYF.

The chain recombines TRBV20-1 with TRBJ1-2; D remains ambiguous. The CDR3 is made up of 10 amino acids. Germline V gene lookup returns CDR1 DFQATT and CDR2 SNEGSKA (reference sequence). Trimming stripped 4 bases from V and 3 bases from J, with 3 bases between. CDR3 loop: CSAKDYGYTF. Written as DNA, the CDR3 is TGCAGTGCTAAGGACTATGGCTACACCTTC.

J is TRBJ1-6 and V is TRBV20-1; maybe TRBD1 (5 bases). This CDR3 has 21 amino acids. Trimming shortened V by 3 bases and J by 0 bases, and 27 bases separated the two germline ends. Germline CDR1 and CDR2: DFQATT and SNEGSKA (reference sequence). CDR3 sequence reads: CSASRVPVRAPRGSYNSPLHF. Written as DNA, the CDR3 is TGCAGTGCTAGTCGCGTACCAGTTCGGGCGCCGAGGGGCTCCTATAATTCACCCCTCCACTTT.

This clonotype turned up a few times. CDR3: CSARTDRGGTDTQYF. The CDR3, as DNA: TGCAGTGCTAGGACCGACAGGGGTGGCACAGATACGCAGTATTTT. The chain recombines TRBV20-1 with TRBJ2-3; 8 nucleotides match TRBD1. Germline CDR1 DFQATT, CDR2 SNEGSKA (reference sequence). V gave up 3 bases and J gave up 1 base; unmatched junction bases: 6. The CDR3 is 15 amino acids.

Many counts were recorded for this clonotype. V is TRBV11-1 and J is TRBJ2-7, with TRBD1 as a possible D gene (6 bases). Germline CDR1 reads SGHAT; CDR2 reads FQDESV (reference sequence). Trimming took off 1 base at V and 5 bases at J, with 15 bases between the two ends. There are 15 residues in the CDR3. The CDR3 reads CASSLEVQGIDEQYF. The CDR3 nucleotides are TGTGCCAGCAGCTTAGAAGTCCAGGGGATAGACGAGCAGTACTTC.

Ten or more counts support this clonotype. The chain joins TRBV20-1 to TRBJ2-7; no clear D gene. V lost 4 bases to trimming and J lost 3 bases, with 13 bases between them. Germline V CDR1 and CDR2: DFQATT, SNEGSKA (reference sequence). The CDR3 loop spans 13 amino acids. Here the CDR3 DNA reads TGCAGTGCTAATCCGGGTGGAAGCTACGAGCAGTACTTC. Its translation is CSANPGGSYEQYF.

V usage is TRBV20-1 and J usage is TRBJ2-7, with D possibly TRBD2 on 5 matching bases. Trimming took 3 bases from V and 7 from J, leaving 19 bases between them. The CDR3 is 14 amino acids. Germline CDR1 is DFQATT and CDR2 is SNEGSKA (reference sequence). The CDR3 DNA follows: TGCAGTGCTAGTGGACTCAGCTTCTACAATGAGCAGTACTTC. Translation gives CSASGLSFYNEQYF.

The chain links TRBV20-1 to TRBJ2-1, with D perhaps TRBD1 or TRBD2 (5 bases each). Trimming pared 5 bases from V and 0 bases from J, leaving 11 bases between. The CDR3 totals 14 residues. Germline CDR1 is DFQATT and CDR2 is SNEGSKA (reference sequence). CDR3 amino acids: CSAQGRSSYNEQFF. The CDR3 DNA sequence: TGCAGTGCTCAGGGACGGAGCTCCTACAATGAGCAGTTCTTC.

The chain joins TRBV6-2 or TRBV6-3 to TRBJ2-1; TRBD1 is a possible D gene (8 bases). Looked up from germline, CDR1 is MNHEY and CDR2 is SVGEGT. Trimming stripped 2 bases from V and 1 base from J, with 33 bases between. CDR3 length: 23 residues. CDR3 region: CASSYQGASYFSAGVASYNEQFF. CDR3 sequence (DNA): TGTGCCAGCAGTTACCAGGGGGCTTCTTATTTTTCGGCGGGAGTCGCGTCCTACAATGAGCAGTTCTTC.

This clonotype was seen at least ten times. The V call is TRBV15, the J call TRBJ2-5; 8 nucleotides line up with TRBD2. Germline-derived CDR1 and CDR2 are LNHNV and YYDKDF (reference sequence). CDR3 length equals 16 residues. V gave up 8 bases and J gave up 1 base; unmatched junction bases: 12. The CDR3 region is CATQSDERGFQETQYF. For the CDR3, the DNA is TGTGCCACCCAGTCCGACGAGCGGGGGTTCCAAGAGACCCAGTACTTC. Drawing the rest from reference TRBV15 and TRBJ2-5, the complete variable domain is DAMVIQNPRYQVTQFGKPVTLSCSQTLNHNVMYWYQQKSSQAPKLLFHYYDKDFNNEADTPDNFQSRRPNTSFCFLDIRSPGLGDTAMYLCATQSDERGFQETQYFGPGTRLLVL.

This clonotype was detected only a few times. The chain is built from TRBV5-1 and TRBJ2-7; 8 bases fit TRBD1. This CDR3 has 13 residues. Germline V gene data show CDR1 as SGHRS and CDR2 as YFSETQ. V lost 4 bases to trimming and J lost 4 bases; unmatched junction nucleotides: 4. CDR3 bases: TGCGCCAGCAGCGCCGGGACAGGATACGAGCAGTACTTC. Protein: CASSAGTGYEQYF.